This T cell receptor beta chain is drawn from a study of T cell changes during pregnancy in multiple sclerosis. Profiled with immunoSEQ multiplex PCR; TCRdb holds only in-frame clones, not every one. The sample carries about 70,000 clones, roughly 94% recorded once. V lost 5 bases, J lost 4 bases, and 8 bases stayed unmatched. The CDR3 contains 16 residues. Germline lookup yields CDR1 MNHEY and CDR2 SMNVEV (reference sequence). The source is a female donor with multiple sclerosis, enrolled in a pregnancy study. The V and J genes are TRBV27 and TRBJ1-2, with TRBD1 matching 12 bases. This specimen was peripheral blood, taken in the third trimester of pregnancy. The CDR3 loop reads CASSPRGQGALYGYTF. The CDR3 coding sequence is TGTGCCAGCAGTCCGCGGGGACAGGGGGCACTCTATGGCTACACCTTC.